The 28 T cell receptor beta chains presented below share a single source sample, sequenced in a study of cytomegalovirus exposure and HLA in healthy donors. 13 Jbeta primers and 60 Vbeta primers were used for the PCR. This table comes from immunoSEQ multiplex PCR, and its TCRdb copy is limited to in-frame clones, with some not included. This table holds around 220,000 clones, about three quarters found once. The sample taken for sequencing was PBMCs. These receptors came from a young man in good health and CMV-seronegative.

The chain combines TRBV7-9 with TRBJ1-2; 7 bases are shared with TRBD1. The CDR3 is made up of 13 amino acids. V gave up 4 bases and J gave up 8 bases; unmatched junction bases: 7. Looked up from germline, CDR1 is SEHNR and CDR2 is FQNEAQ (reference sequence). The CDR3 region is CASSSKAGGGYTF. CDR3 DNA sequence: TGTGCCAGCAGCTCCAAGGCAGGGGGAGGCTACACCTTC.

The J gene is TRBJ2-7, the V gene TRBV9; D gene ambiguous. CDR1 is SGDLS and CDR2 is YYNGEE in the germline V gene. Trimming pared 1 base from V and 7 bases from J, leaving 12 bases between. This CDR3 region has 13 residues. The CDR3 sequence is CASSVTTGGEQYF. In DNA, the CDR3 is TGTGCCAGCAGCGTAACGACGGGTGGGGAGCAGTACTTC.

This chain joins TRBV12-5 and TRBJ2-1; TRBD2 agrees at 10 bases. The CDR3 contains 12 residues. The V gene's germline CDR1 is LGHNT and CDR2 FRNRAP. V gave up 4 bases and J gave up 14 bases; unmatched junction bases: 5. CDR3 sequence reads: CASGSFGTSEFF. CDR3 in DNA: TGTGCTAGTGGTTCCTTCGGGACTAGCGAGTTCTTC. Variable domain in full (rest from reference TRBV12-5 and TRBJ2-1): DARVTQTPRHKVTEMGQEVTMRCQPILGHNTVFWYRQTMMQGLELLAYFRNRAPLDDSGMPKDRFSAEMPDATLATLKIQPSEPRDSAVYFCASGSFGTSEFFGPGTRLTVL.

The chain carries TRBV7-2 and TRBJ2-3, with 9 bases that match TRBD1. V lost 3 bases, J lost 2 bases, and 6 bases stayed unmatched. The CDR3 contains 16 residues. The germline V gene has CDR1 SGHTA and CDR2 FQGNSA. The CDR3 reads CASSLGQGWATDTQYF. Here the CDR3 DNA reads TGTGCCAGCAGCTTGGGACAGGGTTGGGCCACAGATACGCAGTATTTT.

This chain joins TRBV6-1 and TRBJ2-5, with 8 bases matching TRBD2. Matching the DNA end better, TRBJ2-7 makes the J call doubtful. Looked up from germline, CDR1 is MNHNS and CDR2 is SASEGT. CDR3 length: 14 residues. The CDR3 sequence: CASCLAGGSYEQYF. For the CDR3, the DNA is TGTGCCAGCTGCCTGGCGGGAGGTTCGTACGAGCAGTACTTC.

This clone was recorded a few times. The chain joins TRBV19 to TRBJ2-5; 11 bases are shared with TRBD2. CDR1 and CDR2 from the germline V gene are LNHDA and SQIVND (reference sequence). The CDR3 has 14 amino acids. J lost 4 bases, V lost 10 bases, and 8 bases had no gene match. The CDR3 DNA sequence: TGTGCCACCGATAGCGGGAGGGCCGGAGAGACCCAGTACTTC. It yields the protein CATDSGRAGETQYF.

The CDR3 here is CASSSPSTDTQYF. The CDR3 DNA sequence: TGTGCCAGCAGCTCCCCTTCCACAGATACGCAGTATTTT. V is TRBV7-2 and J is TRBJ2-3; D not certain. Per the germline V gene, CDR1 is SGHTA and CDR2 is FQGNSA. V was pared by 4 bases and J by 2 bases, with 7 bases between. The CDR3 covers 13 residues. Looking up the rest from reference TRBV7-2 and TRBJ2-3 gives the full variable domain: GAGVSQSPSNKVTEKGKDVELRCDPISGHTALYWYRQSLGQGLEFLIYFQGNSAPDKSGLPSDRFSAERTGGSVSTLTIQRTQQEDSAVYLCASSSPSTDTQYFGPGTRLTVL.

The sample holds a few counts of this clone. The germline gene is not matched at one end of the junction; a read error may be the cause. This rearrangement joins TRBV7-2 to TRBJ1-3, with 8 bases fitting TRBD1. This CDR3 region has 16 residues. Per germline, CDR1 SGHTA and CDR2 FQGNSA. Here the CDR3 reads CASSIAGTGFGNTIYF. The CDR3 DNA reads TGTGCCAGCAGCATAGCCGGGACAGGATTCGGAAACACCATATATTTT.

The rearrangement links TRBV4-1 to TRBJ2-7; D perhaps matches TRBD2 (5 bases). From germline, CDR1 is MGHRA and CDR2 YSYEKL. V lost 0 bases to trimming and J lost 10 bases, with 10 bases between them. CDR3 length equals 12 residues. The CDR3 nucleotides are TGCGCCAGCAGCCAAGATGATGAGGGACAGTACTTC. Encoded protein: CASSQDDEGQYF.

About this clone: Relative to the germline gene, one junction end is altered; a read error may explain this. CDR3 bases: TGTGCCAGCAGTTCTCCAGGGATCCAAGAGACCCGGTACTTC. This sequence encodes CASSSPGIQETRYF. The J gene is TRBJ2-5, the V gene TRBV27; maybe TRBD1 (5 bases). This CDR3 contains 14 residues. Germline assignment: CDR1 MNHEY and CDR2 SMNVEV (reference sequence).

This clone showed up just once. V and J are TRBV5-4 and TRBJ2-7, with D perhaps matching TRBD1 (6 bases). V gave up 5 bases and J gave up 4 bases, with 16 bases separating them. The CDR3 is 14 amino acids. Germline CDR1 SGHNT, CDR2 YYREEE (reference sequence). CDR3 loop: CASSHITTGYEQYF. The DNA of the CDR3 is TGTGCCAGCAGTCATATAACAACAGGGTACGAGCAGTACTTC.

This clone was detected only a few times. CDR3 sequence: CASSPAGSGNQPQHF. CDR3 nucleotides: TGTGCCAGCAGCCCTGCCGGGAGTGGCAATCAGCCCCAGCATTTT. The rearrangement links TRBV11-2 to TRBJ1-5, with unresolved D. CDR1 SGHAT and CDR2 FQNNGV come from the germline V gene. The CDR3 consists of 15 residues. Between the trimmed V and J ends, which lost 5 bases and 2 bases, there was a span of 13 bases.

The rearrangement joins TRBV30 to TRBJ1-1; 9 bases map to TRBD1. Looked up from germline, CDR1 is GTSNPN and CDR2 is SVGIG (reference sequence). The CDR3 length is 15 residues. With V trimmed by 4 bases and J by 2 bases, 8 bases remained unmatched. This CDR3 reads CAWTAAGQGNTEAFF. CDR3 nucleotide sequence: TGTGCCTGGACTGCTGCGGGACAGGGAAACACTGAAGCTTTCTTT.

This sequence joins TRBV7-6 and TRBJ2-1; the match to TRBD2 covers 11 bases. V lost 7 bases and J lost 7; bases outside the gene matches: 9. CDR1 is SGHVS, CDR2 FNYEAQ, per germline. The CDR3 is 15 amino acids. The DNA for the CDR3 is TGTGCCAGCACCCCGACTAGCGGGGCACATAATGAGCAGTTCTTC. Translated, it gives CASTPTSGAHNEQFF.

This chain links TRBV14 with TRBJ2-1; D might be TRBD1 (6 bases). The CDR3 has 15 residues. V dropped 3 bases and J dropped 8 bases, with 17 bases sitting between them. Per germline, CDR1 SGHDN and CDR2 FVKESK. This CDR3 reads CASSQQNWGQYEQFF. As DNA, the CDR3 is TGTGCCAGCAGCCAGCAGAATTGGGGACAATATGAGCAGTTCTTC.

The rearrangement uses TRBV5-4 and TRBJ2-1, with 7 nucleotides matching TRBD2. V lost 6 bases and J lost 4; bases outside the gene matches: 13. CDR3 length: 16 residues. The V gene's germline CDR1 is SGHNT and CDR2 YYREEE (reference sequence). The DNA for the CDR3 is TGTGCCAGCATTTTCAACGGGGGGAGTGTATACAATGAGCAGTTCTTC. Translated, it gives CASIFNGGSVYNEQFF.

The V and J genes are TRBV25-1 and TRBJ1-6; no clear D. Germline CDR1 is MGHDK and CDR2 is SYGVNS. Trimming left V 5 bases short and J 7 bases short, with 9 bases between. The CDR3 runs to 13 residues. This CDR3 is CASSPPGNSPLHF. The CDR3 DNA sequence: TGTGCCAGCAGTCCGCCCGGGAATTCACCCCTCCACTTT.

Concerning this clone itself: The same CDR3 can be traced to other DNA sequences in this sample. The chain carries TRBV5-1 and TRBJ2-1; D unresolved. This CDR3 comprises 13 residues. The V and J ends lost 0 bases and 4 bases respectively, with 5 bases between them. CDR1 SGHRS and CDR2 YFSETQ come from the germline V gene. This chain's CDR3 is CASSLDSYNEQFF. The CDR3 DNA follows: TGCGCCAGCAGCTTGGACAGTTACAATGAGCAGTTCTTC.

This clone is termed medium-sized. The chain has TRBV5-6 and TRBJ1-4; D remains unclear. The V gene lost 3 bases and the J gene lost 5 bases, with 8 bases spanning the gap. Germline values: CDR1 SGHDT, CDR2 YYEEEE. This CDR3 is built from 13 residues. As DNA, the CDR3 is TGTGCCAGCAGCTCCGACACAAATGAAAAACTGTTTTTT. Its protein product is CASSSDTNEKLFF.

The chain carries TRBV11-3 and TRBJ2-7; D gene ambiguous. With 1 base removed from V and 3 bases from J, the gap between germline ends came to 7 bases. The CDR3 totals 13 residues. Germline V CDR1 and CDR2: SGHNT, YENEEA. The CDR3 protein is CASSLVADYEQYF. For the CDR3, the DNA is TGTGCCAGCAGCTTAGTGGCCGACTACGAGCAGTACTTC.

About this clone itself: The junction differs from germline at one of its ends, possibly a read error. The chain employs TRBV7-9 and TRBJ1-2; D remains unclear. Germline V gene data show CDR1 as SEHNR and CDR2 as FQNEAQ (reference sequence). The CDR3 runs 12 residues. CDR3 in amino acids: CSSSLNADGYTF. CDR3 sequence (DNA): TGTTCCAGCAGCTTAAATGCGGATGGCTACACCTTC.

The rearrangement joins TRBV11-3 to TRBJ2-1, with TRBD1 matching 9 bases. Germline V lookup: CDR1 SGHNT, CDR2 YENEEA. The CDR3 has 17 residues. The V and J ends lost 4 bases and 6 bases, in that order; junction bases with no gene match: 13. CDR3 sequence: CASSSWDREVIINEQFF. The CDR3 bases are TGTGCCAGCAGCTCCTGGGACAGGGAGGTAATTATCAATGAGCAGTTCTTC.

A few counts support this clone. The rearrangement links TRBV5-1 to TRBJ2-2; D may be TRBD1 (6 bases). The CDR3 consists of 14 residues. The V and J ends lost 9 bases and 5 bases respectively, with 17 bases between them. Germline V lookup: CDR1 SGHRS, CDR2 YFSETQ. The CDR3 nucleotides read TGCGCCACCAGGGGTCCAGGGAATACCGGGGAGCTGTTTTTT. Its translation: CATRGPGNTGELFF.

V is TRBV14 and J is TRBJ2-2, with D perhaps matching TRBD2 (6 bases). Germline CDR1 is SGHDN and CDR2 is FVKESK. Trimming cost V 1 base and J 0 bases, with 12 bases left between them. This CDR3 is 17 amino acids long. In DNA form, the CDR3 reads TGTGCCAGCAGCCAAGTTCGGGCTAGCGCGAACACCGGGGAGCTGTTTTTT. It yields the protein CASSQVRASANTGELFF.

The chain joins TRBV13 to TRBJ2-5; 14 bases line up with TRBD2. Germline V CDR1 and CDR2: PRHDT, FYEKMQ (reference sequence). The CDR3 runs 17 residues. The junction had 7 bases not matched to a gene; V was cut back by 5 bases and J by 2 bases. This chain's CDR3 is CASSKGLAGGTQETQYF. Written as DNA, the CDR3 is TGTGCCAGCAGCAAAGGACTAGCGGGGGGTACGCAAGAGACCCAGTACTTC.

About this clone itself: The junction differs from germline at one of its ends, possibly a read error. The chain links TRBV11-2 to TRBJ2-7; TRBD2 agrees at 8 bases. In germline, CDR1 is SGHAT, CDR2 FQNNGV. This CDR3 has 13 residues. This chain's CDR3 is CASSSHGLAQPPF. The CDR3 DNA reads TGTGCCAGCAGCTCCCACGGACTAGCCCAGCCTCCCTTC. The full variable domain, completed using reference TRBV11-2 and TRBJ2-7, is EAGVAQSPRYKIIEKRQSVAFWCNPISGHATLYWYQQILGQGPKLLIQFQNNGVVDDSQLPKDRFSAERLKGVDSTLKIQPAKLEDSAVYLCASSSHGLAQPPFGPGTRLTVT.

V gene TRBV11-2 combines with J gene TRBJ1-6; maybe TRBD1 (6 bases). The CDR3 consists of 13 residues. V lost 5 bases and J lost 8, with 10 bases in between. The V gene's germline CDR1 is SGHAT and CDR2 FQNNGV. The CDR3 loop reads CASSHRDYSPLHF. The CDR3 bases are TGTGCCAGCAGCCACAGGGATTATTCACCCCTCCACTTT.

This sequence joins TRBV27 and TRBJ2-7; no clear D. Germline assignment: CDR1 MNHEY and CDR2 SMNVEV (reference sequence). Trimming shortened V by 2 bases and J by 4 bases, and 9 bases separated the two germline ends. The CDR3 is 13 amino acids. Written as DNA, the CDR3 is TGTGCCAGCAGTTTAGGCTTTGGTTACGAGCAGTACTTC. Translated: CASSLGFGYEQYF.